These T cell receptor beta chains were read from a single sample in a study of cytomegalovirus exposure and HLA in healthy donors. Assay: immunoSEQ multiplex PCR; the TCRdb copy retains only in-frame clones and omits some. The table includes 150,000 to 200,000 clones, roughly 79% detected once. The sequencing sample was made of PBMCs. The receptors were sampled from a man in his fifties in good health and CMV-seropositive. The CDR3 runs from the conserved cysteine through the conserved F or W. A D gene is named only where the DNA matches it firmly. A row's size may be missing; if present it is once, few, many or a size class.

v_gene,j_gene,d_gene,abundance,CDR3aa,CDR3nt
TRBV7-9,TRBJ1-4,.,.,CSSSLSALGAGEKLFF,TGTTCCAGCAGCTTAAGCGCTTTGGGGGCGGGCGAAAAACTGTTTTTT
TRBV4-2,TRBJ2-3,.,.,CASAARAEDTQYF,TGTGCCAGCGCCGCGAGGGCCGAAGATACGCAGTATTTT
TRBV6-1,TRBJ2-1,.,.,CASSDQVREQFF,TGTGCCAGCAGTGACCAGGTCCGTGAGCAGTTCTTC
TRBV7-2,TRBJ2-2,.,once,CASRPLQGAGGTGELFF,TGTGCCAGCAGACCCTTACAGGGGGCGGGAGGCACCGGGGAGCTGTTTTTT
TRBV29-1,TRBJ1-1,TRBD1,.,CSVVRGRTNTEAFF,TGCAGCGTTGTCAGGGGGCGTACGAACACTGAAGCTTTCTTT
TRBV11-2,TRBJ2-5,TRBD2,.,CASSSGGGARETQYF,TGTGCCAGCAGCTCGGGCGGGGGGGCCCGAGAGACCCAGTACTTC
TRBV27,TRBJ2-3,TRBD1,.,CASSLGQGKDTQYF,TGTGCCAGCAGTTTGGGACAGGGAAAGGACACGCAGTATTTT
TRBV7-9,TRBJ1-4,.,.,CASSIATNEKLFF,TGTGCCAGCAGTATAGCAACTAATGAAAAACTGTTTTTT
TRBV5-7,TRBJ2-3,TRBD2,.,CASTRSRPAGGESTDTQYF,TGTGCCAGCACCCGGTCGAGACCAGCGGGGGGAGAGTCCACAGATACGCAGTATTTT
TRBV5-1,TRBJ1-3,.,.,CASSLGRGTPLGGGGNTIYF,TGCGCCAGCAGCTTGGGTCGTGGGACTCCTCTCGGTGGCGGCGGAAACACCATATATTTT
TRBV20-1,TRBJ1-2,.,once,CSAKLDGYTF,TGCAGTGCTAAACTGGATGGCTACACCTTC
TRBV5-1,TRBJ2-7,.,.,CASRGVTADEQYF,TGCGCCAGCCGCGGGGTCACGGCTGACGAGCAGTACTTC
TRBV6-1,TRBJ1-2,.,.,CAAQGPSGYTF,TGTGCCGCTCAGGGGCCGAGTGGCTACACCTTC
TRBV9,TRBJ2-5,TRBD2,few,CASSVGTSGGAVETQYF,TGTGCCAGCAGCGTAGGGACTAGCGGGGGGGCCGTAGAGACCCAGTACTTC
TRBV27,TRBJ2-3,TRBD1,once,CASSFGQAPDTQYF,TGTGCCAGCAGTTTCGGACAGGCCCCAGATACGCAGTATTTT
TRBV5-4,TRBJ2-6,TRBD1,.,CASSLQGSGANVLTF,TGTGCCAGCAGCCTACAGGGGTCCGGGGCCAACGTCCTGACTTTC
TRBV4-1,TRBJ1-4,.,few,CASSQDLEKLFF,TGCGCCAGCAGCCAAGATCTTGAAAAACTGTTTTTT
TRBV7-9,TRBJ2-1,.,.,CASSLARGSYNEQFF,TGTGCCAGCAGCTTAGCGCGGGGTTCCTACAATGAGCAGTTCTTC
TRBV7-8,TRBJ2-3,.,.,CASSLRLDTQYF,TGTGCCAGCAGCTTAAGACTTGATACGCAGTATTTT
TRBV13,TRBJ2-1,TRBD2,few,CASSPYLGLAGGEQFF,TGTGCCAGCAGCCCATATCTGGGACTAGCGGGGGGGGAGCAGTTCTTC
TRBV7-9,TRBJ2-5,.,.,CASSTGRHAGETQYF,TGTGCCAGCAGCACGGGTCGTCATGCGGGAGAGACCCAGTACTTC
TRBV27,TRBJ2-1,.,.,CASSFTPDSSYNEQFF,TGTGCCAGCAGTTTCACCCCGGACAGTTCCTACAATGAGCAGTTCTTC
TRBV9,TRBJ2-5,.,.,CASSRGQMQETQYF,TGTGCCAGCAGCCGGGGACAAATGCAAGAGACCCAGTACTTC
TRBV20-1,TRBJ1-5,.,.,CSASKGESQHF,TGCAGTGCTAGTAAGGGGGAGTCCCAGCATTTT
TRBV29-1,TRBJ2-1,.,once,CSVEVPGGNSYNEQFF,TGCAGCGTTGAAGTTCCAGGGGGGAACTCCTACAATGAGCAGTTCTTC
TRBV27,TRBJ2-7,.,.,CASSVGTNPQEQYF,TGTGCCAGCAGTGTGGGGACAAATCCCCAGGAGCAGTACTTC
TRBV27,TRBJ1-1,.,.,CASSWGLDTEAFF,TGTGCCAGCAGTTGGGGCCTCGACACTGAAGCTTTCTTT
TRBV4-1,TRBJ1-5,.,.,CASSQGGWGVRSNQPQHF,TGCGCCAGCAGCCAAGGGGGATGGGGAGTCCGCTCCAATCAGCCCCAGCATTTT
TRBV5-6,TRBJ1-2,TRBD1,.,CASSLDRGNYGYTF,TGTGCCAGCAGCTTGGACAGGGGGAACTATGGCTACACCTTC
TRBV10-3,TRBJ1-2,TRBD1,few,CAISALGQGNYGYTF,TGTGCCATCAGTGCCCTTGGACAGGGGAACTATGGCTACACCTTC
TRBV27,TRBJ2-3,.,.,CASREDGRGTDTQYF,TGTGCCAGCAGGGAGGACGGAAGAGGCACAGATACGCAGTATTTT
TRBV7-7,TRBJ2-1,.,.,CASSVGSGMLPYNEQFF,TGTGCCAGCAGCGTAGGGTCGGGGATGCTTCCCTACAATGAGCAGTTCTTC
TRBV28,TRBJ1-1,TRBD1,.,CASSPLQGALITEAFF,TGTGCCAGCAGTCCGTTACAGGGGGCATTGATCACTGAAGCTTTCTTT
TRBV7-9,TRBJ2-3,.,few,CASSLEVATPDTQYF,TGTGCCAGCAGCTTAGAAGTGGCCACCCCCGATACGCAGTATTTT
TRBV7-3,TRBJ2-2,TRBD2,once,CASSPGLAGVTGELFF,TGTGCCAGCAGCCCAGGACTAGCGGGGGTGACCGGGGAGCTGTTTTTT
TRBV4-1,TRBJ1-5,.,.,CASSQDQGSGNQPQHF,TGCGCCAGCAGCCAAGATCAGGGGTCGGGCAATCAGCCCCAGCATTTT
TRBV6-1,TRBJ1-1,TRBD1,once,CASTPTDRGHIEAFF,TGTGCCAGCACCCCAACGGACAGGGGACATATCGAAGCTTTCTTT
TRBV27,TRBJ2-3,TRBD2,.,CASSLVAGTADTQYF,TGTGCCAGCAGTTTAGTAGCGGGGACCGCAGATACGCAGTATTTT
TRBV5-4,TRBJ1-2,.,.,CASSLDPGNYGYTF,TGTGCCAGCAGCTTGGATCCGGGAAACTATGGCTACACCTTC
TRBV2,TRBJ2-3,TRBD1,.,CASSERTGLGSTDTQYF,TGTGCCAGCAGCGAACGGACAGGGTTGGGTAGCACAGATACGCAGTATTTT
TRBV30,TRBJ1-3,.,.,CAWSAPGGNTIYF,TGTGCCTGGAGCGCCCCGGGAGGAAACACCATATATTTT
TRBV11-1,TRBJ2-7,TRBD1,.,CASSRTGNHDEQYF,TGTGCCAGCAGCCGGACAGGGAATCATGACGAGCAGTACTTC